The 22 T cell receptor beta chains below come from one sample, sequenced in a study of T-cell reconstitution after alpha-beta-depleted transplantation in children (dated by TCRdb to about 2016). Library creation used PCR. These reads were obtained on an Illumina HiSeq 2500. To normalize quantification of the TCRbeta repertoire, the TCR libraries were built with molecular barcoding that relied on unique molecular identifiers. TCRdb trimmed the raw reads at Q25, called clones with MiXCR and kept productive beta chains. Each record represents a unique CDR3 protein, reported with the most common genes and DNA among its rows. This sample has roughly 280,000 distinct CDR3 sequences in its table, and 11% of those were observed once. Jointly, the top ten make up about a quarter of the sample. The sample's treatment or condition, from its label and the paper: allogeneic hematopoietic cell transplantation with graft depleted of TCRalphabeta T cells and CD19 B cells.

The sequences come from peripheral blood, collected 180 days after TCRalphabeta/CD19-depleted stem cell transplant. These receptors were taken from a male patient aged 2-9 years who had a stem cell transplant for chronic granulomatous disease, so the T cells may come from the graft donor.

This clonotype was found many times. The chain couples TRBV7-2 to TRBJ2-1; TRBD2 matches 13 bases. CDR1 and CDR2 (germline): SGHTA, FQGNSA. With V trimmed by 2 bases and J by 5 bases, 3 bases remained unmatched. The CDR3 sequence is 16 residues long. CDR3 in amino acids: CASSLPLAGGNNEQFF. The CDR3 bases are TGTGCCAGCAGCTTACCACTAGCGGGAGGGAACAATGAGCAGTTCTTC.

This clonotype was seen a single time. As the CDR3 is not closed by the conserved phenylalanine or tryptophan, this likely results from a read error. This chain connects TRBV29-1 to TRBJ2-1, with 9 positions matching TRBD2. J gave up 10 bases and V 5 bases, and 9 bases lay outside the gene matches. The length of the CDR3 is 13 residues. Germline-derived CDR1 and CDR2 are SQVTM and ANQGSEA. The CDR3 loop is CSVPGLATSEQFL. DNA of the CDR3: TGCAGCGTTCCGGGACTAGCAACGTCCGAGCAGTTCTTA.

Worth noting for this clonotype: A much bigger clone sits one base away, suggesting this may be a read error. The chain's CDR3 is CASRLDRGQYEPYF. For the CDR3, the DNA is TGTGCCAGCAGGCTGGACAGGGGGCAATACGAGCCGTACTTC. The genes are TRBV7-2 and TRBJ2-7; 11 bases match TRBD1. In germline, CDR1 is SGHTA, CDR2 FQGNSA. This CDR3 has 14 amino acids. The full variable domain, with the rest looked up from reference TRBV7-2 and TRBJ2-7, is GAGVSQSPSNKVTEKGKDVELRCDPISGHTALYWYRQSLGQGLEFLIYFQGNSAPDKSGLPSDRFSAERTGGSVSTLTIQRTQQEDSAVYLCASRLDRGQYEPYFGPGTRLTVT.

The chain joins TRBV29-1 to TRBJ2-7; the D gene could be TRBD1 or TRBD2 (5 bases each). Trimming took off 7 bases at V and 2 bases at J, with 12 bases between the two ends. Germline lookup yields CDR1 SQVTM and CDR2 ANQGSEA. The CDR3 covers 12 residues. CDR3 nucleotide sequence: TGCAGCGCCTACGGGGCGGCCTACGAGCAGTACTTC. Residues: CSAYGAAYEQYF.

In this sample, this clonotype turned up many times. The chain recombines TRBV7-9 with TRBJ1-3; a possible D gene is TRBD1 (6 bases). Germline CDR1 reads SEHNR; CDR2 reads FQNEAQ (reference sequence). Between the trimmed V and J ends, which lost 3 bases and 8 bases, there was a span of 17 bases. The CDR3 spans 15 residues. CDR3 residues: CASSFTGSEGDTIYF. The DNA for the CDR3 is TGTGCCAGCAGCTTCACAGGGTCCGAGGGAGACACCATATATTTT.

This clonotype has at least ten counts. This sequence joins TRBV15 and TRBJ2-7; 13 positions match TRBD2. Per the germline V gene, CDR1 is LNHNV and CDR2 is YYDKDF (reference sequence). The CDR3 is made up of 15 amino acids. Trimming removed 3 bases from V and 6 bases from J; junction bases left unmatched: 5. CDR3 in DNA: TGTGCCACCAGCAGGGGACTAGCGGGACAAGGCGAGCAGTACTTC. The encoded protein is CATSRGLAGQGEQYF.

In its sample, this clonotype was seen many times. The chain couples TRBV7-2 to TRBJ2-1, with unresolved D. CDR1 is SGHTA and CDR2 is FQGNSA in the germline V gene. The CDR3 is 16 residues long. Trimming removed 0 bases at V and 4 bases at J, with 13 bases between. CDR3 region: CASSLARSLSYNEQFF. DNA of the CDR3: TGTGCCAGCAGCTTAGCCAGGTCACTCTCGTACAATGAGCAGTTCTTC.

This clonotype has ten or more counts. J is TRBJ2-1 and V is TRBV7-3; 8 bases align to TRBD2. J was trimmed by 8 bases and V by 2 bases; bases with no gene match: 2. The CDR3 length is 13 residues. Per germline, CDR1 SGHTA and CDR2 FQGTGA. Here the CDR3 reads CASSLQREYEQFF. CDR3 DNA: TGTGCCAGCAGCTTACAGCGGGAGTATGAGCAGTTCTTC.

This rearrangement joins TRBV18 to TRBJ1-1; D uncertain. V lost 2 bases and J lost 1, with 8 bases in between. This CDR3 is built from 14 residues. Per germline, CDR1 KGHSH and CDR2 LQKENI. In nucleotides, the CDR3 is TGTGCCAGCTCACCAATGCAAAAGAACACTGAAGCTTTCTTT. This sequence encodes CASSPMQKNTEAFF. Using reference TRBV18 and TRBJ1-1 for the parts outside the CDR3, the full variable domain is NAGVMQNPRHLVRRRGQEARLRCSPMKGHSHVYWYRQLPEEGLKFMVYLQKENIIDESGMPKERFSAEFPKEGPSILRIQQVVRGDSAAYFCASSPMQKNTEAFFGQGTRLTVV.

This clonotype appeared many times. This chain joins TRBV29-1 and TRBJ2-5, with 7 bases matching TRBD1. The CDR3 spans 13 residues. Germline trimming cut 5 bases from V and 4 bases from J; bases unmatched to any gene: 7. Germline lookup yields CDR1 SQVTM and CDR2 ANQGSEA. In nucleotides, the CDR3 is TGCAGCGTTACCCTGACAGGGACAGAGACCCAGTACTTC. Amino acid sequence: CSVTLTGTETQYF.

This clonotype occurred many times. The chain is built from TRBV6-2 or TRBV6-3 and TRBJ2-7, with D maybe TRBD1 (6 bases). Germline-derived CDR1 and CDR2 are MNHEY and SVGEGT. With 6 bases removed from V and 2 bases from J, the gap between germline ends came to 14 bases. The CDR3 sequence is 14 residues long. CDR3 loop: CASRQGPLPYEQYF. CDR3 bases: TGTGCCAGCAGACAGGGCCCTCTACCCTACGAGCAGTACTTC.

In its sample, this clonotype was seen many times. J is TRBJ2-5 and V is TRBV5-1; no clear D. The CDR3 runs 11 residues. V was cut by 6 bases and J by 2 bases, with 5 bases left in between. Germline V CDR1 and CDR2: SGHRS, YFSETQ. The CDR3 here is CASTEQETQYF. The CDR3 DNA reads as TGCGCCAGCACGGAACAAGAGACCCAGTACTTC.

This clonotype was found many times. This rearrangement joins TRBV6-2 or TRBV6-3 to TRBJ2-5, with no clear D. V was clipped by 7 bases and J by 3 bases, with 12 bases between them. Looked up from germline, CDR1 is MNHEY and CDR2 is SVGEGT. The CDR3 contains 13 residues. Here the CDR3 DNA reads TGTGCCAGCAAACCGGACGTAGAAGAGACCCAGTACTTC. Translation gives CASKPDVEETQYF.

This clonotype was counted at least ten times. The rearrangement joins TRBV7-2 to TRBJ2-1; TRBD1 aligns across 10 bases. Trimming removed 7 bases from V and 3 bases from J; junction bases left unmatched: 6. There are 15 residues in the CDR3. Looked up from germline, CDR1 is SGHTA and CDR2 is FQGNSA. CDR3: CASTRQGAGYNEQFF. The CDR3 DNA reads TGTGCCAGCACAAGACAGGGGGCGGGCTACAATGAGCAGTTCTTC.

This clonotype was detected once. In nucleotides, the CDR3 is TGTGCCAGCAGACCTTCGGCGACAGATACGCAGTATTTT. This translates into CASRPSATDTQYF. V gene TRBV25-1 combines with J gene TRBJ2-3; D remains unclear. The CDR3 consists of 13 residues. Germline loops: CDR1 MGHDK, CDR2 SYGVNS. V shed 6 bases and J shed 3 bases, with 10 bases lying between them.

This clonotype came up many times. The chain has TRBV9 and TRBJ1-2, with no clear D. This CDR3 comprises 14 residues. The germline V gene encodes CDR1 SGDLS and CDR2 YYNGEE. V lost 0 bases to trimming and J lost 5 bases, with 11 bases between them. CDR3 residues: CASSVAGYPYGYTF. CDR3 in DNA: TGTGCCAGCAGCGTAGCGGGGTACCCTTATGGCTACACCTTC. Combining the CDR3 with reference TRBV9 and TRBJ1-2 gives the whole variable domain DSGVTQTPKHLITATGQRVTLRCSPRSGDLSVYWYQQSLDQGLQFLIQYYNGEERAKGNILERFSAQQFPDLHSELNLSSLELGDSALYFCASSVAGYPYGYTFGSGTRLTVV.

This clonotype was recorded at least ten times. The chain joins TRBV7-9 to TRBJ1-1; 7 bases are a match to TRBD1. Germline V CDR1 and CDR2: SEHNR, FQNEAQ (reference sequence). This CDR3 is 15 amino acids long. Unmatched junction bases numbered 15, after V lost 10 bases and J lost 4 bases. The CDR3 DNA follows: TGTGCCATCACTGAAGAGGGACAGTCTGGCACTGAAGCTTTCTTT. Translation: CAITEEGQSGTEAFF.

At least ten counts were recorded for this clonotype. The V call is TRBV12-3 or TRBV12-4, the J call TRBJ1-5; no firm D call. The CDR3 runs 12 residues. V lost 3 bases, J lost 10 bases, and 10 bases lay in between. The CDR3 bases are TGTGCCAGCAGTTTGAGGGAGAGTCCCCAGCATTTT. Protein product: CASSLRESPQHF.

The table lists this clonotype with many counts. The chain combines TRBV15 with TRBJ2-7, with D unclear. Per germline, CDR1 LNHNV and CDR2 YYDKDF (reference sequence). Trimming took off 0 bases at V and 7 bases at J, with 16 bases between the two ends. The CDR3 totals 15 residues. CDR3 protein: CATSRDFTLLREQYF. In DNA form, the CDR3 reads TGTGCCACCAGCAGAGATTTTACCCTCCTGAGGGAGCAGTACTTC.

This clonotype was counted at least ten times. The CDR3 DNA is TGCAGCGTTGAAGATCGACAGCTTAACTATGGCTACACCTTC. Its translation: CSVEDRQLNYGYTF. The chain recombines TRBV29-1 with TRBJ1-2, with D tentatively TRBD1 (5 bases). Trimming removed 0 bases from V and 1 base from J, with 9 bases in between. Germline CDR1 SQVTM, CDR2 ANQGSEA. The CDR3 is made up of 14 amino acids.

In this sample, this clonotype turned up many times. The CDR3 spells CASSLITRGTEAFF. CDR3 in DNA: TGTGCCAGCAGCCTAATTACCCGGGGCACTGAAGCTTTCTTT. The genes are TRBV6-1 and TRBJ1-1, with no clear D. This CDR3 is 14 amino acids long. CDR1 is MNHNS, CDR2 SASEGT, per germline. V shed 6 bases and J shed 4 bases, with 15 bases lying between them.

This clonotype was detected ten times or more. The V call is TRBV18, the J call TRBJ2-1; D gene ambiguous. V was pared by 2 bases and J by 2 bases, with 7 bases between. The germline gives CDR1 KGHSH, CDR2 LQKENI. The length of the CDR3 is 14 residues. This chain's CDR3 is CASSPNLAYNEQFF. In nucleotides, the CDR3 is TGTGCCAGCTCACCAAACCTAGCCTACAATGAGCAGTTCTTC.